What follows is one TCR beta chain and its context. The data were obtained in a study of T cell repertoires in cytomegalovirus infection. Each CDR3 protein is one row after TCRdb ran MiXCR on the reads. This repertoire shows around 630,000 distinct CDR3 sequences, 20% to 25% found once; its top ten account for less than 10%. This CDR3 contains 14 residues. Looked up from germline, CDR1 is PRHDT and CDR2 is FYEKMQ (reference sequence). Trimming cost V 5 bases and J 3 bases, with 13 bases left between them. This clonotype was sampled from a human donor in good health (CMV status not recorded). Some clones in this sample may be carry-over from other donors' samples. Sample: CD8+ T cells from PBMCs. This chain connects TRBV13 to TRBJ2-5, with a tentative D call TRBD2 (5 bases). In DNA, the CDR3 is TGTGCCAGCAGCCCCGAGCAGAGGGAAGAGACCCAGTACTTC. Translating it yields CASSPEQREETQYF.